The 29 T cell receptor beta chains given below trace back to one sample, sequenced in a study of T-cell reconstitution after alpha-beta-depleted transplantation in children. A library of TCRbeta sequences, prepared with unique molecular identifiers, was generated. TCRdb reprocessed the PCR reads via MiXCR and lists one record per CDR3 protein. The table has about 410,000 distinct CDR3 sequences, roughly 21% seen once. The material sequenced was PBMCs from the stem cell graft donor, taken from the stem cell graft. These receptors all come from a human donor who donated a stem cell graft to a child with acute myeloid leukemia.

This clonotype was observed at least ten times. This chain connects TRBV6-1 to TRBJ2-1, with 9 nucleotides matching TRBD2. In germline, CDR1 is MNHNS, CDR2 SASEGT. The CDR3 has 14 residues. Trimming removed 7 bases from V and 8 bases from J; junction bases left unmatched: 9. CDR3 region: CASIGNSGSYEQFF. The CDR3 DNA follows: TGTGCCAGCATTGGGAATAGCGGGAGTTATGAGCAGTTCTTC.

This clonotype came up a few times. The rearrangement links TRBV15 to TRBJ2-1, with D perhaps TRBD1 (6 bases). V was clipped by 5 bases and J by 4 bases, with 15 bases between them. The length of the CDR3 is 15 residues. Germline CDR1 reads LNHNV; CDR2 reads YYDKDF (reference sequence). In DNA, the CDR3 is TGTGCCACCAGCGACCATTGGACAGTTTACAATGAGCAGTTCTTC. This codes for CATSDHWTVYNEQFF. The full variable domain, in which reference TRBV15 and TRBJ2-1 provide the parts outside the CDR3, is DAMVIQNPRYQVTQFGKPVTLSCSQTLNHNVMYWYQQKSSQAPKLLFHYYDKDFNNEADTPDNFQSRRPNTSFCFLDIRSPGLGDTAMYLCATSDHWTVYNEQFFGPGTRLTVL.

This chain uses TRBV27 with TRBJ2-2, with D unclear. The ends were cut back, 6 bases at V and 0 bases at J, with 11 bases in the middle. Germline-derived CDR1 and CDR2 are MNHEY and SMNVEV (reference sequence). The CDR3 covers 15 residues. The CDR3: CASSLDGANTGELFF. In nucleotides, the CDR3 is TGTGCCAGCAGCCTAGACGGAGCGAACACCGGGGAGCTGTTTTTT.

This clonotype appeared a single time. The CDR3 region is CASSQRGARGETQYF. The CDR3 nucleotides are TGTGCCAGCAGCCAACGGGGGGCACGCGGAGAGACCCAGTACTTC. The V gene is TRBV25-1, the J gene TRBJ2-5; tentatively, D is TRBD2 (7 bases). V gave up 6 bases and J gave up 4 bases, with 18 bases separating them. The CDR3 contains 15 residues. Per germline, CDR1 MGHDK and CDR2 SYGVNS.

The chain couples TRBV7-3 to TRBJ1-2, with TRBD1 matching over 9 bases. This CDR3 has 13 residues. V was pared by 4 bases and J by 8 bases, with 5 bases of the junction left unmatched. CDR1 and CDR2 (germline): SGHTA, FQGTGA. The CDR3 protein is CASSSRTGEGYTF. CDR3 bases: TGTGCCAGCAGCTCGCGGACAGGGGAAGGCTACACCTTC.

This rearrangement joins TRBV15 to TRBJ1-6; unclear D gene. There are 16 residues in the CDR3. Germline lookup yields CDR1 LNHNV and CDR2 YYDKDF (reference sequence). The V gene lost 5 bases and the J gene lost 8 bases, with 19 bases spanning the gap. The CDR3 bases are TGTGCCACCAGCGGGGATAAAGACGGGTGGGATTCACCCCTCCACTTT. Residues: CATSGDKDGWDSPLHF.

The chain carries TRBV27 and TRBJ2-7, with D perhaps TRBD2 (5 bases). V was pared by 1 base and J by 3 bases, with 16 bases between. CDR1 and CDR2 from the germline V gene are MNHEY and SMNVEV (reference sequence). CDR3 length: 16 amino acids. Here the CDR3 DNA reads TGTGCCAGCAGTTTATTTCCCCCGACCCGGGGCTACGAGCAGTACTTC. This codes for CASSLFPPTRGYEQYF.

V gene TRBV20-1 combines with J gene TRBJ1-1, with D unresolved. The germline V gene has CDR1 DFQATT and CDR2 SNEGSKA (reference sequence). The V end lost 1 base, the J end lost 1 base, and 10 bases lay between the germline ends. The length of the CDR3 is 14 residues. The CDR3: CSARVLGGNTEAFF. The CDR3 coding sequence is TGCAGTGCTAGAGTACTGGGAGGGAACACTGAAGCTTTCTTT.

V gene TRBV20-1 combines with J gene TRBJ1-5, with no clear D. Trimming cost V 7 bases and J 0 bases, with 10 bases left between them. CDR1 and CDR2 (germline): DFQATT, SNEGSKA (reference sequence). This CDR3 has 13 amino acids. The CDR3 DNA reads TGCAGTGTTGCAGGCTATAGCAATCAGCCCCAGCATTTT. Encoded protein: CSVAGYSNQPQHF.

This clonotype has only a few counts. J is TRBJ2-3 and V is TRBV28; 9 nucleotides line up with TRBD1. The CDR3 has 15 residues. The germline CDR1 and CDR2 sequences are MDHEN and SYDVKM. J lost 5 bases, V lost 5 bases, and 8 bases had no gene match. CDR3 amino acids: CASSTYRGPVDTQYF. CDR3 nucleotides: TGTGCCAGCAGTACCTACAGGGGGCCGGTAGATACGCAGTATTTT. Full variable domain (remainder filled in from reference TRBV28 and TRBJ2-3): DVKVTQSSRYLVKRTGEKVFLECVQDMDHENMFWYRQDPGLGLRLIYFSYDVKMKEKGDIPEGYSVSREKKERFSLILESASTNQTSMYLCASSTYRGPVDTQYFGPGTRLTVL.

This clonotype appeared many times. The rearrangement links TRBV29-1 to TRBJ1-1, with 9 nucleotides matching TRBD1. The J segment lost 1 base and the V segment lost 4 bases, leaving 7 bases of the junction unmatched. Per the germline V gene, CDR1 is SQVTM and CDR2 is ANQGSEA. The CDR3 covers 15 residues. CDR3 region: CSVGVQGAANTEAFF. The CDR3 DNA reads as TGCAGCGTTGGGGTACAGGGGGCTGCGAACACTGAAGCTTTCTTT.

This clonotype was seen repeatedly, ten times or more. V and J are TRBV6-1 and TRBJ2-1; TRBD2 matches 7 bases. From germline, CDR1 is MNHNS and CDR2 SASEGT. The CDR3 spans 13 residues. V lost 8 bases to trimming and J lost 4 bases; unmatched junction nucleotides: 5. CDR3 region: CASYGGRYNEQFF. CDR3 DNA: TGTGCCAGCTATGGCGGGAGATACAATGAGCAGTTCTTC.

This clonotype was seen a few times. J is TRBJ2-1 and V is TRBV29-1; 7 nucleotides align to TRBD1. The ends lost 2 bases at V and 6 bases at J; junction bases unmatched: 10. This CDR3 has 15 amino acids. Germline V gives CDR1 SQVTM, CDR2 ANQGSEA. The CDR3 region is CSVEFDRAVFNEQFF. The CDR3 DNA reads TGCAGCGTTGAATTTGACAGGGCAGTATTCAATGAGCAGTTCTTC.

The chain combines TRBV6-5 with TRBJ2-7; 8 bases align to TRBD2. This CDR3 is 16 amino acids long. V lost 0 bases, J lost 3 bases, and 7 bases stayed unmatched. Germline CDR1 is MNHEY and CDR2 is SVGAGI. The CDR3 DNA is TGTGCCAGCAGTTACTCCAAACTAGCGGATAACTACGAGCAGTACTTC. It encodes CASSYSKLADNYEQYF.

This clonotype was counted many times. This rearrangement joins TRBV30 to TRBJ1-1; a possible D gene is TRBD1 (6 bases). This CDR3 spans 15 amino acids. Germline CDR1 and CDR2: GTSNPN and SVGIG (reference sequence). Trimming left V 2 bases short and J 0 bases short, with 13 bases between. CDR3 in DNA: TGTGCCTGGAGTCCCCTGGGGGGCATGAACACTGAAGCTTTCTTT. This gives the protein CAWSPLGGMNTEAFF.

The chain combines TRBV5-4 with TRBJ2-3; no firm D call. The CDR3 is made up of 13 amino acids. Per the germline V gene, CDR1 is SGHNT and CDR2 is YYREEE (reference sequence). V was clipped by 6 bases and J by 3 bases, with 11 bases between them. CDR3: CASNNMKTDTQYF. As DNA, the CDR3 is TGTGCCAGCAACAACATGAAAACAGATACGCAGTATTTT.

The rearrangement uses TRBV12-3 or TRBV12-4 and TRBJ2-2; 7 bases map to TRBD2. J was trimmed by 7 bases and V by 2 bases; bases with no gene match: 4. The CDR3 extends over 14 amino acids. DNA for the CDR3: TGTGCCAGCAGTTTAATGACTAGCAGCGGGGAGCTGTTTTTT. Its protein is CASSLMTSSGELFF.

This clonotype was picked up a small number of times. The CDR3 sequence: CASSMRLADNSGANVLTF. The CDR3 nucleotides read TGTGCCAGCAGCATGAGACTAGCGGACAACTCTGGGGCCAACGTCCTGACTTTC. The V gene is TRBV6-1, the J gene TRBJ2-6; 9 bases are a match to TRBD2. Trimming at V came to 6 bases and at J to 0 bases, leaving 9 bases not matched to a gene. Germline values: CDR1 MNHNS, CDR2 SASEGT. The CDR3 totals 18 residues.

This clonotype occurred a few times. The chain uses TRBV29-1 and TRBJ1-2; 10 nucleotides match TRBD1. With 4 bases clipped from V and 7 bases from J, the junction kept 12 bases outside the gene matches. CDR1 SQVTM and CDR2 ANQGSEA come from the germline V gene. The length of the CDR3 is 15 residues. The DNA for the CDR3 is TGCAGCGTTGTTTTGAGGGACAGGGGTTTTGTTGGCTACACCTTC. It translates to CSVVLRDRGFVGYTF. Supplemented by reference TRBV29-1 and TRBJ1-2, the full variable domain reads SAVISQKPSRDICQRGTSLTIQCQVDSQVTMMFWYRQQPGQSLTLIATANQGSEATYESGFVIDKFPISRPNLTFSTLTVSNMSPEDSSIYLCSVVLRDRGFVGYTFGSGTRLTVV.

Here the CDR3 reads CASSLNSGPLSTDTQYF. The CDR3 coding sequence is TGTGCCAGCAGTTTGAATTCCGGGCCCCTTAGCACAGATACGCAGTATTTT. This chain links TRBV25-1 with TRBJ2-3; D is undetermined. Germline V gene sequence: CDR1 MGHDK, CDR2 SYGVNS. Trimming cost V 5 bases and J 0 bases, with 18 bases left between them. The CDR3 runs to 17 residues.

The sample holds a few counts of this clonotype. CDR3 DNA: TGTGCCAGCAGCTTAGCGAGGACTGGGGCCAACGTCCTGACTTTC. Translated: CASSLARTGANVLTF. This chain uses TRBV11-2 with TRBJ2-6; D not resolved. V dropped 1 base and J dropped 2 bases, with 6 bases sitting between them. CDR3 size: 15 residues. Germline CDR1 SGHAT, CDR2 FQNNGV.

The chain uses TRBV20-1 and TRBJ2-3; 7 positions agree with TRBD1. Germline lookup yields CDR1 DFQATT and CDR2 SNEGSKA (reference sequence). The CDR3 has 14 amino acids. With 3 bases clipped from V and 2 bases from J, the junction kept 5 bases outside the gene matches. CDR3 amino acids: CSASEGAHTDTQYF. Here the CDR3 DNA reads TGCAGTGCTAGCGAGGGGGCCCACACAGATACGCAGTATTTT.

The chain couples TRBV15 to TRBJ2-5; D is uncertain. The V and J ends lost 0 bases and 0 bases respectively, with 14 bases between them. Per the germline V gene, CDR1 is LNHNV and CDR2 is YYDKDF (reference sequence). The length of the CDR3 is 17 residues. This chain's CDR3 is CATSRDTGSGYQETQYF. CDR3 nucleotide sequence: TGTGCCACCAGCAGAGATACCGGGTCGGGCTACCAAGAGACCCAGTACTTC.

This clonotype has more than one count but fewer than ten. V and J are TRBV5-1 and TRBJ2-7, with 9 bases lining up with TRBD1. V lost 3 bases and J lost 5; bases outside the gene matches: 6. The germline V gene encodes CDR1 SGHRS and CDR2 YFSETQ. The CDR3 has 14 amino acids. CDR3 DNA: TGCGCCAGCAGCTCCGGACAGGGGATAGACGAGCAGTACTTC. It translates to CASSSGQGIDEQYF. Full variable domain (outside the CDR3, taken from reference TRBV5-1 and TRBJ2-7): KAGVTQTPRYLIKTRGQQVTLSCSPISGHRSVSWYQQTPGQGLQFLFEYFSETQRNKGNFPGRFSGRQFSNSRSEMNVSTLELGDSALYLCASSSGQGIDEQYFGPGTRLTVT.

This clonotype was detected a few times. The chain's CDR3 is CSARDVGNEQFF. The DNA of the CDR3 is TGCAGTGCTAGAGATGTCGGGAATGAGCAGTTCTTC. The chain is built from TRBV20-1 and TRBJ2-1; the D is unclear. Trimming took off 0 bases at V and 7 bases at J, with 7 bases between the two ends. Germline CDR1 DFQATT, CDR2 SNEGSKA (reference sequence). This CDR3 region has 12 residues.

This clonotype appeared a few times. This chain uses TRBV12-3 or TRBV12-4 with TRBJ2-3; 7 nucleotides agree with TRBD2. The V and J ends lost 8 bases and 5 bases, in that order; junction bases with no gene match: 13. The CDR3 extends over 15 amino acids. Here the CDR3 reads CASQMERGGGDTQYF. CDR3 bases: TGTGCCAGCCAGATGGAGCGGGGCGGCGGAGATACGCAGTATTTT.

CDR3 nucleotide sequence: TGCGCCAGCAGCCAAGGCCTCGGGACCGGCGTGAACACTGAAGCTTTCTTT. Amino acid sequence: CASSQGLGTGVNTEAFF. The genes are TRBV4-3 and TRBJ1-1; D possibly corresponds to TRBD1 (5 bases). Trimming shortened V by 1 base and J by 0 bases, and 15 bases separated the two germline ends. CDR3 length: 17 amino acids. CDR1 is LGHNA, CDR2 YSLEER, per germline.

The chain joins TRBV15 to TRBJ2-5, with D maybe TRBD2 (5 bases). V was pared by 0 bases and J by 4 bases, with 9 bases between. The CDR3 totals 14 residues. Per the germline V gene, CDR1 is LNHNV and CDR2 is YYDKDF (reference sequence). The CDR3 DNA reads TGTGCCACCAGCAGAGATATGGGGAGAGAGACCCAGTACTTC. Protein: CATSRDMGRETQYF.

This clonotype was seen only a few times. The J gene is TRBJ2-2, the V gene TRBV29-1; D gene ambiguous. The CDR3 extends over 13 amino acids. Trimming stripped 8 bases from V and 2 bases from J, with 12 bases between. CDR1 and CDR2 (germline): SQVTM, ANQGSEA. DNA for the CDR3: TGCAGCTTCTGTATTACCAACACCGGGGAGCTGTTTTTT. As protein: CSFCITNTGELFF.